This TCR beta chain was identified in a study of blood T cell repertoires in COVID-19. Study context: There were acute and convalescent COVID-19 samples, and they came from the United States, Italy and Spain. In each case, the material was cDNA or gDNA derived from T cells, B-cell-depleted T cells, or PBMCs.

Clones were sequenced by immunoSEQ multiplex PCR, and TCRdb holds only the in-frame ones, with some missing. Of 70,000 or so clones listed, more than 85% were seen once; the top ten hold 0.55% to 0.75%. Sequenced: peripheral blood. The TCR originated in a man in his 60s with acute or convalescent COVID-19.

The CDR3 nucleotides are TGTGCCAGCGCCACCGGGGGGAACACTGAAGCTTTCTTT. Its protein product is CASATGGNTEAFF. The chain employs TRBV9 and TRBJ1-1; D possibly corresponds to TRBD1 (5 bases). The V and J ends lost 7 bases and 1 base respectively, with 11 bases between them. Germline lookup yields CDR1 SGDLS and CDR2 YYNGEE. The CDR3 is made up of 13 amino acids.